The clone carrying this TCR beta chain appeared once. Its antigen is as yet unknown. Method: immunoSEQ multiplex PCR; TCRdb's copy keeps in-frame clones and lacks some. The sample holds 120,000 or so clones, 89% seen once. Germline-derived CDR1 and CDR2 are MNHEY and SMNVEV (reference sequence). The CDR3 has 12 residues. V gave up 3 bases and J gave up 9 bases, with 9 bases separating them. The donors were members of the approximately 120-subject validation cohort (separate from the roughly 670-subject first cohort). The data belong to a study of cytomegalovirus exposure and HLA in healthy donors. Across the whole study: The roughly 110 validation repertoires were produced on the same platform as the roughly 660 repertoires of the first cohort. This was reported in a later analysis. Study observations and caveats: Subsequent analysis showed first-cohort TCR clusters tending to co-occur in 120 or so validation repertoires. The study flagged some 170 TCR beta chains as cytomegalovirus-associated.

The receptor was isolated from a woman under 30 in good health and CMV-seronegative. The gene calls are TRBV27 and TRBJ2-1, with a tentative D call TRBD1 (5 bases). Sequencing was carried out using PBMCs. The CDR3 DNA reads as TGTGCCAGCAGTTTGATTAGGGGTGAGCAGTTCTTC. The encoded protein is CASSLIRGEQFF.